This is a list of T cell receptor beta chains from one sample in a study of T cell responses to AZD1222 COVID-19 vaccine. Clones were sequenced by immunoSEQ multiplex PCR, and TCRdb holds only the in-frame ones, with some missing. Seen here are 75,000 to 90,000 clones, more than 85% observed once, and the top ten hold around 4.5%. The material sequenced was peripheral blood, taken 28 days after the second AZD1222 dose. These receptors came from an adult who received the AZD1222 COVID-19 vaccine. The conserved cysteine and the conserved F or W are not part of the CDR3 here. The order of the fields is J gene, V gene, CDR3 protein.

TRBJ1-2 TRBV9 ASSVAADRVHGYT
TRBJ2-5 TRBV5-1 ASSLMESVTGVGTQY
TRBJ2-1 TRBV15 ATSRATSRGRPHRSSYNEQF
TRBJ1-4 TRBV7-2 ASSSPRGRFDEKLF
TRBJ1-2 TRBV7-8 ASSLGTGGLTSGYT
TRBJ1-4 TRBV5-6 ASNHGGQREKLF
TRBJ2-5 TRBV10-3 ATLMGLAGGERQETQY
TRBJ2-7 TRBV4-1 ASSDKVPGTGSYEQY
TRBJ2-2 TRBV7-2 ASSFTGELF
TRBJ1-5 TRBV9 ASSVGNNQPQH
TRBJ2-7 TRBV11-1 ASRALAHEQY
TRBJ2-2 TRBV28 ASSLVRGGTGELF
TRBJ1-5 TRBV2 ASVSGWDQPQH
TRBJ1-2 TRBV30 AWHGNRNDYT
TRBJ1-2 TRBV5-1 ASSLAGLGDGYT
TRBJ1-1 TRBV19 ASSIVAGTANTEAF
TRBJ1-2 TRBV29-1 SVEDRDRNFYGYT
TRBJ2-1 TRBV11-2 ASSKTSGYNEQF
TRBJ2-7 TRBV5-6 ASSLGGRTTYEQY
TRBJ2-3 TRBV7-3 ASSHGPSGFGDTQY